This TCR beta chain was captured in a study of technical replicates of blood from several donors. Measured with immunoSEQ multiplex PCR; TCRdb has only the in-frame clones, and not every one. The sample holds fewer than 100,000 clones; around nine tenths are singletons and the top ten take roughly 0.27%. The sample comprised T cells isolated from PBMCs. The sequence came from a human donor in good health.

CDR3 amino acids: CASSPEWAHTYGYTF. In DNA, the CDR3 is TGTGCCAGCAGCCCCGAGTGGGCGCATACCTATGGCTACACCTTC. The chain combines TRBV5-4 with TRBJ1-2, with D unclear. CDR3 length: 15 residues. Germline V gives CDR1 SGHNT, CDR2 YYREEE (reference sequence). With 4 bases removed from V and 4 bases from J, the gap between germline ends came to 17 bases.